This record covers a single TCR beta chain. What it binds is unknown. This sample was included in a study of beta chain features in type 1 diabetes. The overall study: Researchers looked at about 110 million sorted cells across all samples.

V lost 4 bases, J lost 1 base, and 3 bases stayed unmatched. This CDR3 has 14 amino acids. Germline assignment: CDR1 MNHEY and CDR2 SVGAGI. Study results and caveats: Among all four CD4+ subsets, Type 1 diabetes patients had TCRB CDR3s that were moderately but significantly shorter. Insertions were fewer and deletions more numerous at VDJ junctions in type 1 diabetes patients. The naive, central memory and Treg TCRB repertoires of patients appeared to be more similar to one another than those of healthy donors.

Cell sorting via CD45RO/CCR7/CD25/CD127/CD95/CD27 was performed to obtain CD4+ naive, central memory, regulatory and stem cell-like memory cells. The study reverse transcribed the entire isolated RNA, so it sequenced expressed TCRB transcripts. Using immunoSEQ multiplex PCR, the repertoire was profiled, and TCRdb retains in-frame clones only, with some absent. Of 630,000 or so clones in the sample, around an eighth were seen once. The sample comprised naive CD4+ T cells from blood. The receptor was isolated from a young man with type 1 diabetes. The chain has TRBV6-5 and TRBJ2-7; the match to TRBD1 covers 8 bases. The CDR3 DNA is TGTGCCAGCAGTTCGAGGACAGGGTCCTACGAGCAGTACTTC. It yields the protein CASSSRTGSYEQYF.